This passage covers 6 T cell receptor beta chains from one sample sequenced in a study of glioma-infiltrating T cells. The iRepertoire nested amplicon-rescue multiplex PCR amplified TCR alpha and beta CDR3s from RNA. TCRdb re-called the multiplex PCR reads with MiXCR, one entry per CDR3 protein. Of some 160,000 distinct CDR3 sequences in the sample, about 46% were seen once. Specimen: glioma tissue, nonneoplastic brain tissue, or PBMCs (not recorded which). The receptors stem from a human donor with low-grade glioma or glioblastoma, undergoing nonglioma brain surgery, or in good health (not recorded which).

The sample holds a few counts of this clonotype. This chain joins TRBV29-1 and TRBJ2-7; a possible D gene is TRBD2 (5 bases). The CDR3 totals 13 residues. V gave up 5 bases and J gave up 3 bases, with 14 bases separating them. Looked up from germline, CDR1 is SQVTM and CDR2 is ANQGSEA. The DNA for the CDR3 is TGCAGCGTTTCGCCCCCAACTAGCTACGAGCAGTACTTC. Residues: CSVSPPTSYEQYF.

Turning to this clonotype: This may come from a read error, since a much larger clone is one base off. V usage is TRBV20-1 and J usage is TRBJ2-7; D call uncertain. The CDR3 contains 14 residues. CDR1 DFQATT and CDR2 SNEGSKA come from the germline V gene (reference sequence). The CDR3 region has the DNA TGCAGTGCTAGAGAACTGAGAGCATCCTACGAGAAGTACTTC. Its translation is CSARELRASYEKYF.

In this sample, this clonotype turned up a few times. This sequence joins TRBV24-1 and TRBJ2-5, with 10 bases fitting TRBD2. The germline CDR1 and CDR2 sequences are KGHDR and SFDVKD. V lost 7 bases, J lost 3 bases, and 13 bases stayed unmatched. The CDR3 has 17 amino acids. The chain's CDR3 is CATRSPSGRRSEETQYF. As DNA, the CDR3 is TGTGCCACCAGGTCCCCTAGCGGGAGAAGATCGGAAGAGACCCAGTACTTC.

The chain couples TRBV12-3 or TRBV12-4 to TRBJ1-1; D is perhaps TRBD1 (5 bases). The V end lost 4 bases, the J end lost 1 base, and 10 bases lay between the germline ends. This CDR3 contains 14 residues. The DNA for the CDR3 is TGTGCCAGCAGTTCCGAGGACAAGAACACTGAAGCTTTCTTT. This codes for CASSSEDKNTEAFF.

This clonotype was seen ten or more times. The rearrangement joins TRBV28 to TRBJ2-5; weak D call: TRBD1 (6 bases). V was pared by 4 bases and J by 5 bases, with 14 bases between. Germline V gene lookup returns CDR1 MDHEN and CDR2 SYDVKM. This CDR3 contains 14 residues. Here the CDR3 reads CASSSPRGKETQYF. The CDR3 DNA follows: TGTGCCAGCAGTTCCCCAAGGGGGAAGGAGACCCAGTACTTC.

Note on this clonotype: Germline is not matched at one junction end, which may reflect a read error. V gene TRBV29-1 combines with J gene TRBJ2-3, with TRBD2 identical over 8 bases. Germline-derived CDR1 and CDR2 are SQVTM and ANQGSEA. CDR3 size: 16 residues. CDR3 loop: CSVGAGREISTDTQYF. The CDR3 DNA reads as TGTAGCGTTGGGGCCGGGAGGGAGATTAGCACAGATACGCAGTATTTT.